This T cell receptor (beta chain) originates from a study of T cell responses to AZD1222 COVID-19 vaccine. The table came from immunoSEQ multiplex PCR; TCRdb's copy has only in-frame clones and leaves some out. This sample has about 46,000 clones, with around 90% found just once. J was trimmed by 0 bases and V by 3 bases; bases with no gene match: 13. Germline-derived CDR1 and CDR2 are SGHDN and FVKESK. There are 19 residues in the CDR3. The clonotype was recovered from an adult who received the AZD1222 COVID-19 vaccine. This sample comprised peripheral blood, obtained 28 days after the second AZD1222 dose. The rearrangement links TRBV14 to TRBJ2-1; 8 bases are shared with TRBD1. The CDR3: CASSQTQPGQADSYNEQFF. CDR3 nucleotides: TGTGCCAGCAGCCAGACGCAACCGGGACAGGCTGACTCCTACAATGAGCAGTTCTTC.